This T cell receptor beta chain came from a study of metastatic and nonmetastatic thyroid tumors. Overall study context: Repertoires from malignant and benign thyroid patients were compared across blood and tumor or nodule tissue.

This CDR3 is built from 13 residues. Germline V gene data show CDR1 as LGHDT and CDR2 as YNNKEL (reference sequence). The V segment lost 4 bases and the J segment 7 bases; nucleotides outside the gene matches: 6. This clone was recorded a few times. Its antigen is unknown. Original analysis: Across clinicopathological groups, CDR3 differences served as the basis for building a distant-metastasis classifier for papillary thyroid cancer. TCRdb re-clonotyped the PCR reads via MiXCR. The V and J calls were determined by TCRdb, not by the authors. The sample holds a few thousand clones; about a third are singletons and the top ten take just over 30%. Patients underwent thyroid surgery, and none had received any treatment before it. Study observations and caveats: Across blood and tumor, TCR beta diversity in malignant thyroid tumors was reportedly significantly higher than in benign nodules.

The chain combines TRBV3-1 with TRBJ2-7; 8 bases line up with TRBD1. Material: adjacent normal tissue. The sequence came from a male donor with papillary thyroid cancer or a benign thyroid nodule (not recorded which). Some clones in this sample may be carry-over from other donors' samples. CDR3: CASSPQGAREQYF. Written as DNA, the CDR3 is TGTGCCAGCAGCCCCCAGGGGGCGCGGGAGCAGTACTTC.